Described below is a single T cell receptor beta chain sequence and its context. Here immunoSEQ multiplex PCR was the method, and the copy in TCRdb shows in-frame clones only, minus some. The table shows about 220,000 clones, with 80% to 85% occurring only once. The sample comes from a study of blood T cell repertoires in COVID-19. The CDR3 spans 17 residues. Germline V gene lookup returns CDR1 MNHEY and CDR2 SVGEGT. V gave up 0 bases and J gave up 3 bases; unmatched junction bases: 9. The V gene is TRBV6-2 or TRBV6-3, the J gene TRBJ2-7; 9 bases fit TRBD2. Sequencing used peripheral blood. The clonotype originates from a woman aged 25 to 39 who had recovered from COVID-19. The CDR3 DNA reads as TGTGCCAGCAGTTACTCTTGGAGCGGGAGGTCTTTCTACGAGCAGTACTTC. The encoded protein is CASSYSWSGRSFYEQYF.